This TCR beta chain was identified in a study of metastatic and nonmetastatic thyroid tumors. In the study overall: From malignant and benign thyroid patients, repertoires in blood and in tumor or nodule tissue were compared. Points from the study as a whole: Reported TCR beta diversity, measured in blood and tumor, was significantly higher for malignant thyroid tumors than for benign nodules.

Nobody among the patients had been given any treatment before thyroid surgery. This clone showed up many times. Antigen unknown. V was shortened by 5 bases and J by 1 base, with 8 bases between the two germline ends. The CDR3 loop spans 13 amino acids. Germline values: CDR1 SGHAT, CDR2 FQNNGV. In the study's own analysis: A classifier of distant metastasis in papillary thyroid cancer was built from CDR3 differences (across clinicopathological groups). TCRdb re-processed the PCR reads through MiXCR. TCRdb's processing, not the study's, gives the V and J calls here. The sample consists of about 69,000 clones, approximately 15% of them appearing once.

This chain uses TRBV11-2 with TRBJ2-5; D not certain. This TCR was sampled from a male donor with papillary thyroid cancer or a benign thyroid nodule (not recorded which). Some clones in this sample may be carry-over from other donors' samples. The specimen sequenced was blood. The DNA of the CDR3 is TGTGCCAGCAGCCCCACCCCCCAAGAGACCCAGTACTTC. The encoded protein is CASSPTPQETQYF.